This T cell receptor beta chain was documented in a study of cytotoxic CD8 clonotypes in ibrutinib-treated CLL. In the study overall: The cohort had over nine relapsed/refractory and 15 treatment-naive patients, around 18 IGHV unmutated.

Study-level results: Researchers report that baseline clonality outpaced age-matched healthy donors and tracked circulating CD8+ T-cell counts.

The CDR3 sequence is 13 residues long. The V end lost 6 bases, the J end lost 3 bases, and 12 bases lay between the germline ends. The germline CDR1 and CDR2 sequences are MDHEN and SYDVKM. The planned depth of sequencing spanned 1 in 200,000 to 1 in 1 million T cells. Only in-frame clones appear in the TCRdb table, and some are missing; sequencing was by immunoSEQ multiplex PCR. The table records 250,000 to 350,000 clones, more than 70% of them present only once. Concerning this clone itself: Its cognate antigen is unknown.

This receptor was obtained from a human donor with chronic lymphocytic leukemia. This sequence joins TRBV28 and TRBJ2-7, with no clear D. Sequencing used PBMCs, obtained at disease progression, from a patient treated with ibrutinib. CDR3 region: CASSPGSIYEQYF. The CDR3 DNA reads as TGTGCCAGCAGCCCCGGGTCTATCTACGAGCAGTACTTC.